A single sample is the source of the 16 T cell receptor beta chains below, sequenced in a study of T cell repertoires in cytomegalovirus infection. Using its own MiXCR run on the reads, TCRdb lists one record per CDR3 protein. The sample holds almost 550,000 distinct CDR3 sequences, more than 15% seen once. The sample comprised CD8+ T cells from PBMCs. Receptor source: a human donor in good health (CMV status not recorded). Some clones in this sample may be carry-over from other donors' samples.

The rearrangement links TRBV5-1 to TRBJ2-1; no clear D. The length of the CDR3 is 15 residues. The V and J ends lost 1 base and 0 bases respectively, with 8 bases between them. Germline CDR1 is SGHRS and CDR2 is YFSETQ. The CDR3 DNA follows: TGCGCCAGCAGCTTGACGATCAACTCCTACAATGAGCAGTTCTTC. It encodes CASSLTINSYNEQFF.

This chain joins TRBV20-1 and TRBJ2-1; 7 positions match TRBD2. The CDR3 covers 13 residues. The ends lost 0 bases at V and 4 bases at J; junction bases unmatched: 0. From germline, CDR1 is DFQATT and CDR2 SNEGSKA (reference sequence). The CDR3 sequence: CSARDGGYNEQFF. CDR3 bases: TGCAGTGCTAGAGACGGGGGGTACAATGAGCAGTTCTTC.

The V call is TRBV30, the J call TRBJ2-7; D uncertain. The germline V gene has CDR1 GTSNPN and CDR2 SVGIG (reference sequence). Trimming cost V 2 bases and J 5 bases, with 7 bases left between them. This CDR3 spans 11 amino acids. The chain's CDR3 is CAWSPSDEQYF. The CDR3 DNA is TGTGCCTGGAGTCCGTCGGACGAGCAGTACTTC.

The V and J genes are TRBV28 and TRBJ2-3; 8 positions match TRBD2. V shed 4 bases and J 6 bases; nucleotides not matched to a gene: 12. Germline V gene data show CDR1 as MDHEN and CDR2 as SYDVKM. The CDR3 length is 16 residues. The CDR3 sequence: CASSWGDGRAADTQYF. DNA of the CDR3: TGTGCCAGCAGTTGGGGGGACGGGAGGGCCGCCGATACGCAGTATTTT.

The sample holds a few counts of this clonotype. One end of the junction does not line up with germline, which may come from a read error. This chain joins TRBV4-1 and TRBJ1-1; no clear D. The CDR3 consists of 16 residues. Germline V gives CDR1 MGHRA, CDR2 YSYEKL. The CDR3 DNA follows: TGTGCCAGCAGCCAACGGGAGGAACAGCCAGACACTGAAGCTTTCTTT. Protein sequence: CASSQREEQPDTEAFF.

This clonotype was observed a few times. The rearrangement links TRBV28 to TRBJ1-5, with 7 bases aligning to TRBD1. The CDR3 is made up of 14 amino acids. In germline, CDR1 is MDHEN, CDR2 SYDVKM. V lost 2 bases to trimming and J lost 9 bases; unmatched junction nucleotides: 7. The DNA of the CDR3 is TGTGCCAGCAGTTTAAGGGACAGCGGGACGCCCCAGCATTTT. Translated, it gives CASSLRDSGTPQHF.

This clonotype was observed a handful of times. This chain joins TRBV29-1 and TRBJ2-7, with 14 bases lining up with TRBD2. V shed 7 bases and J 5 bases; nucleotides not matched to a gene: 1. The CDR3 is made up of 12 amino acids. Germline V gives CDR1 SQVTM, CDR2 ANQGSEA. CDR3 DNA: TGCAGCGCGGGACTAGCGGGAGACGAGCAGTACTTC. It yields the protein CSAGLAGDEQYF.

This clonotype was recorded many times. The genes are TRBV11-2 and TRBJ2-5, with 11 bases lining up with TRBD2. From germline, CDR1 is SGHAT and CDR2 FQNNGV. V lost 1 base, J lost 2 bases, and 3 bases stayed unmatched. The CDR3 contains 16 residues. CDR3 sequence reads: CASSLVAGGRQETQYF. The CDR3 bases are TGTGCCAGCAGCTTAGTAGCGGGAGGGAGACAAGAGACCCAGTACTTC.

V usage is TRBV9 and J usage is TRBJ2-5, with a possible D match to TRBD2 (5 bases). Germline V lookup: CDR1 SGDLS, CDR2 YYNGEE. Trimming shortened V by 1 base and J by 1 base, and 8 bases separated the two germline ends. This CDR3 contains 14 residues. In nucleotides, the CDR3 is TGTGCCAGCAGCGTATTGGACTCCCAAGAGACCCAGTACTTC. Its translation: CASSVLDSQETQYF.

The chain carries TRBV24-1 and TRBJ2-5; 7 positions match TRBD1. V was pared by 4 bases and J by 5 bases, with 9 bases of the junction left unmatched. Germline CDR1 KGHDR, CDR2 SFDVKD. The CDR3 extends over 15 amino acids. The CDR3 DNA follows: TGTGCCACCAGTGAACCCCGACAGGGTACGGAGACCCAGTACTTC. As protein: CATSEPRQGTETQYF.

This clonotype was found many times. The V call is TRBV7-9, the J call TRBJ1-4, with 12 positions matching TRBD1. Germline V CDR1 and CDR2: SEHNR, FQNEAQ (reference sequence). This CDR3 has 17 residues. Trimming removed 3 bases from V and 3 bases from J; junction bases left unmatched: 5. In DNA, the CDR3 is TGTGCCAGCAGCTTCCGGGACAGGGGGCTGGCTAATGAAAAACTGTTTTTT. This translates into CASSFRDRGLANEKLFF.

There are a few counts of this clonotype. This chain uses TRBV12-3 or TRBV12-4 with TRBJ2-1; 7 bases are a match to TRBD2. CDR3 length: 14 amino acids. The J segment lost 4 bases and the V segment lost 6 bases, leaving 6 bases of the junction unmatched. The CDR3 DNA follows: TGTGCCAGCAGCGATGGGAGGGGATACAATGAGCAGTTCTTC. Its translation: CASSDGRGYNEQFF.

This clonotype was recorded a few times. This chain joins TRBV9 and TRBJ1-4; TRBD1 is a possible D gene (5 bases). This CDR3 region has 15 residues. From germline, CDR1 is SGDLS and CDR2 YYNGEE. The ends were cut back, 3 bases at V and 8 bases at J, with 17 bases in the middle. The CDR3 DNA reads TGTGCCAGCAGCGCAACCGGGACTTGGGTGGAAAAACTGTTTTTT. Translation: CASSATGTWVEKLFF.

The chain combines TRBV19 with TRBJ1-1, with D possibly TRBD1 on 5 matching bases. There are 13 residues in the CDR3. CDR1 is LNHDA and CDR2 is SQIVND in the germline V gene (reference sequence). With 8 bases removed from V and 4 bases from J, the gap between germline ends came to 14 bases. The CDR3 sequence: CASCAGGGTEAFF. CDR3 sequence (DNA): TGTGCCAGTTGTGCTGGGGGGGGCACTGAAGCTTTCTTT. The full variable domain, its missing parts supplied by reference TRBV19 and TRBJ1-1, is DGGITQSPKYLFRKEGQNVTLSCEQNLNHDAMYWYRQDPGQGLRLIYYSQIVNDFQKGDIAEGYSVSREKKESFPLTVTSAQKNPTAFYLCASCAGGGTEAFFGQGTRLTVV.

This clonotype was detected ten times or more. The CDR3 spells CASSGHLGQGADTQYF. The CDR3 bases are TGTGCCAGCAGCGGTCACCTCGGACAGGGCGCAGATACGCAGTATTTT. The chain recombines TRBV7-8 with TRBJ2-3; TRBD1 agrees at 8 bases. Germline-derived CDR1 and CDR2 are SGHVS and FQNEAQ. V was pared by 5 bases and J by 4 bases, with 11 bases of the junction left unmatched. This CDR3 has 16 amino acids.

This chain links TRBV28 with TRBJ1-4; tentative D call: TRBD1 (6 bases). This CDR3 spans 16 amino acids. V shed 5 bases and J shed 6 bases, with 19 bases lying between them. CDR1 and CDR2 (germline): MDHEN, SYDVKM. CDR3 DNA sequence: TGTGCCAGCAGTGCGAGGACCCAGGGGTTTTATGAAAAACTGTTTTTT. Its translation: CASSARTQGFYEKLFF.